The TCR beta chain under discussion was sequenced for a study of HIV-infected patients and healthy controls. Approximately 510 ng RNA was reverse transcribed with alpha and beta constant-region primers. Using multiplexing indices, alpha and beta chain libraries were generated apart by chain-specific third strand synthesis. A single primer pair per chain amplified all rearrangements, with per-molecule barcodes. MiXCR was run by TCRdb on the 5' RACE reads, yielding one entry per CDR3 protein. The data contain tens of thousands of distinct CDR3 sequences, roughly 7.9% of them singletons. Whole blood was used without fractionation, so all unsorted peripheral T cells were included. This clonotype was recorded many times. Its antigen is unknown. Study outcomes and limitations: Size-matching overweighted rare events from HIV-infected data when comparing patients with controls. Compared with healthy controls, HIV-infected patients showed less CDR3 sharing between individuals.

Germline values: CDR1 DFQATT, CDR2 SNEGSKA (reference sequence). The CDR3 is made up of 12 amino acids. V lost 0 bases and J 0 bases, leaving 2 bases between the germline ends. The chain links TRBV20-1 to TRBJ1-1, with D hard to call. The sample taken for sequencing was blood. The clonotype was recovered from an adult in good health. CDR3 sequence reads: CSARDLNTEAFF. The CDR3 nucleotides are TGCAGTGCTAGAGACCTGAACACTGAAGCTTTCTTT.